The 27 T cell receptor beta chains reported below all come from one sample, sequenced in a study of blood T cell repertoires in COVID-19. The method was immunoSEQ multiplex PCR; TCRdb's version includes in-frame clones alone and lacks a portion of them. The sample has about 45,000 clones; over 70% are singletons. The sample comprised peripheral blood. Receptor source: a woman older than 75 with acute or convalescent COVID-19.

This chain links TRBV6-1 with TRBJ1-2; D perhaps matches TRBD1 (6 bases). Trimming removed 4 bases at V and 7 bases at J, with 25 bases between. CDR3 length: 17 residues. Germline values: CDR1 MNHNS, CDR2 SASEGT. CDR3 nucleotide sequence: TGTGCCAGCAGTGTAAACTTCCAAACAGGGTCTTCAGGTGGCTACACCTTC. It translates to CASSVNFQTGSSGGYTF.

This clone appeared once. This chain uses TRBV2 with TRBJ2-1; 7 bases fit TRBD2. V trimming: 6 bases; J trimming: 5 bases; junction bases outside the gene matches: 10. The CDR3 totals 15 residues. CDR1 is SNHLY and CDR2 is FYNNEI in the germline V gene. The CDR3 coding sequence is TGTGCCAGCAGGGGTGGCGGGGGAGTTCACAATGAGCAGTTCTTC. It translates to CASRGGGGVHNEQFF.

The rearrangement links TRBV18 to TRBJ1-1; 7 bases are a match to TRBD1. The V and J ends lost 3 bases and 1 base, in that order; junction bases with no gene match: 5. The CDR3 is made up of 15 amino acids. Germline V gives CDR1 KGHSH, CDR2 LQKENI. The CDR3 bases are TGTGCCAGCTCACCTCGGGACAGTTCGAACACTGAAGCTTTCTTT. It is translated as CASSPRDSSNTEAFF.

This clone has more than one count but fewer than ten. This chain connects TRBV2 to TRBJ2-7, with D maybe TRBD2 (6 bases). V lost 7 bases, J lost 0 bases, and 13 bases lay in between. CDR1 and CDR2 (germline): SNHLY, FYNNEI. This CDR3 spans 14 amino acids. Here the CDR3 DNA reads TGTGCCAGCACCCCCGGCGGGGTCTCCTACGAGCAGTACTTC. Protein product: CASTPGGVSYEQYF.

J is TRBJ1-1 and V is TRBV27, with a tentative D call TRBD1 (5 bases). The CDR3 runs to 13 residues. Trimming cost V 2 bases and J 6 bases, with 10 bases left between them. Germline CDR1 and CDR2: MNHEY and SMNVEV (reference sequence). The CDR3 spells CASSLGGESEAFF. DNA of the CDR3: TGTGCCAGCAGTTTAGGAGGGGAATCTGAAGCTTTCTTT.

The chain uses TRBV4-1 and TRBJ2-1; 8 bases are shared with TRBD2. In germline, CDR1 is MGHRA, CDR2 YSYEKL. After removal of 3 bases from V and 5 bases from J, the junction contained 9 bases not matched to a gene. The CDR3 is 16 residues long. CDR3 in amino acids: CASSQPRGGMDNEQFF. In DNA, the CDR3 is TGCGCCAGCAGCCAGCCCCGGGGGGGCATGGACAATGAGCAGTTCTTC.

The rearrangement links TRBV19 to TRBJ1-4; TRBD1 is a possible D gene (6 bases). This CDR3 comprises 14 residues. The germline V and J ends were trimmed by 3 bases and 5 bases, with 10 bases remaining between them. Germline V lookup: CDR1 LNHDA, CDR2 SQIVND (reference sequence). Here the CDR3 DNA reads TGTGCCAGTAGTATGCGGCAGGGGAATGAAAAACTGTTTTTT. Translating gives CASSMRQGNEKLFF.

J is TRBJ1-5 and V is TRBV24-1; TRBD1 might be the D (5 bases). Trimming stripped 4 bases from V and 9 bases from J, with 12 bases between. The CDR3 consists of 13 residues. The germline gives CDR1 KGHDR, CDR2 SFDVKD. CDR3: CATSDTGNGPQHF. As DNA, the CDR3 is TGTGCCACCAGTGACACAGGCAATGGGCCCCAGCATTTT.

The V and J genes are TRBV7-2 and TRBJ1-2, with a possible D match to TRBD1 (6 bases). Germline V gives CDR1 SGHTA, CDR2 FQGNSA. V lost 5 bases to trimming and J lost 2 bases, with 15 bases between them. The CDR3 is 15 residues long. This chain's CDR3 is CASSKRQANNYGYTF. In DNA, the CDR3 is TGTGCCAGCAGCAAAAGACAGGCAAACAACTATGGCTACACCTTC.

The chain is built from TRBV2 and TRBJ2-2, with 8 bases aligning to TRBD1. The V segment lost 7 bases and the J segment 7 bases; nucleotides outside the gene matches: 5. Germline V gives CDR1 SNHLY, CDR2 FYNNEI. The CDR3 length is 13 residues. The CDR3: CASTGTGGGELFF. CDR3 nucleotide sequence: TGTGCCAGCACCGGGACAGGAGGCGGGGAGCTGTTTTTT.

The genes are TRBV12-3 or TRBV12-4 and TRBJ2-5, with D tentatively TRBD2 (5 bases). The CDR3 spans 13 residues. V lost 3 bases and J 4 bases, leaving 9 bases between the germline ends. The CDR3 nucleotides are TGTGCCAGCAGTTTCCCCGGGGTAGAGACCCAGTACTTC. Its protein product is CASSFPGVETQYF.

The CDR3 bases are TGCGCCAGCAGCTTAAACCGACAGGGGCGCAGTAACTCACCCCTCCACTTT. As protein: CASSLNRQGRSNSPLHF. The V call is TRBV5-1, the J call TRBJ1-6, with 8 bases identical to TRBD1. V was clipped by 2 bases and J by 10 bases; unmatched bases: 14. Germline V gene lookup returns CDR1 SGHRS and CDR2 YFSETQ. The CDR3 spans 17 residues. The entire variable domain, with the rest obtained from reference TRBV5-1 and TRBJ1-6, is as follows: KAGVTQTPRYLIKTRGQQVTLSCSPISGHRSVSWYQQTPGQGLQFLFEYFSETQRNKGNFPGRFSGRQFSNSRSEMNVSTLELGDSALYLCASSLNRQGRSNSPLHFGNGTRLTVT.

The chain recombines TRBV5-1 with TRBJ2-5, with TRBD2 identical over 8 bases. The V gene's germline CDR1 is SGHRS and CDR2 YFSETQ. This CDR3 has 14 amino acids. V trimming: 4 bases; J trimming: 5 bases; junction bases outside the gene matches: 7. The CDR3 region is CASSLGGGGETQYF. DNA for the CDR3: TGCGCCAGCAGCCTGGGCGGCGGGGGGGAGACCCAGTACTTC.

CDR3 in amino acids: CASSPMRDTEPQHF. CDR3 DNA sequence: TGTGCCAGCTCCCCCATGCGGGATACGGAGCCCCAGCATTTT. J is TRBJ1-5 and V is TRBV18, with D unclear. The CDR3 is 14 amino acids. V was pared by 6 bases and J by 8 bases, with 17 bases between. Germline V CDR1 and CDR2: KGHSH, LQKENI.

This chain links TRBV5-1 with TRBJ2-1; no firm D call. Germline CDR1 reads SGHRS; CDR2 reads YFSETQ. CDR3 length: 15 amino acids. V was cut by 4 bases and J by 0 bases, with 11 bases left in between. The CDR3 protein is CASSLQLSSYNEQFF. As DNA, the CDR3 is TGCGCCAGCAGCCTCCAACTAAGCTCCTACAATGAGCAGTTCTTC.

The V and J genes are TRBV10-3 and TRBJ2-3; D perhaps matches TRBD2 (6 bases). CDR3 length: 15 amino acids. Trimming left V 6 bases short and J 1 base short, with 14 bases between. Germline V gene lookup returns CDR1 ENHRY and CDR2 SYGVKD. The CDR3 coding sequence is TGTGCCATCAGCCTCGGGACTCTCCGCACAGATACGCAGTATTTT. This encodes CAISLGTLRTDTQYF.

The J gene is TRBJ2-1, the V gene TRBV11-1; 8 nucleotides align to TRBD2. The junction had 3 bases not matched to a gene; V was cut back by 1 base and J by 4 bases. The CDR3 consists of 15 residues. Germline V gene sequence: CDR1 SGHAT, CDR2 FQDESV (reference sequence). The CDR3 nucleotides read TGTGCCAGCAGCTTAGATATAGCGGGGTACAATGAGCAGTTCTTC. Its protein product is CASSLDIAGYNEQFF.

This rearrangement joins TRBV13 to TRBJ1-2, with 8 bases that match TRBD1. V dropped 5 bases and J dropped 8; count of bases not matched to a gene: 16. The CDR3 has 16 amino acids. Germline V lookup: CDR1 PRHDT, CDR2 FYEKMQ (reference sequence). In nucleotides, the CDR3 is TGTGCCAGCAGCCCGTACGGTAGGCAGGGGGCTGGCGGCTACACCTTC. Amino acids: CASSPYGRQGAGGYTF.

The J gene is TRBJ1-1, the V gene TRBV6-6; tentatively, D is TRBD1 (5 bases). The CDR3 covers 13 residues. V lost 3 bases and J lost 5, with 10 bases in between. CDR1 is MNHNY, CDR2 SVGAGI, per germline (reference sequence). The CDR3 protein is CASSYGGMTEAFF. CDR3 sequence (DNA): TGTGCCAGCAGTTATGGGGGGATGACTGAAGCTTTCTTT.

The rearrangement uses TRBV6-5 and TRBJ1-5; D is possibly TRBD1 (5 bases). Germline V gene sequence: CDR1 MNHEY, CDR2 SVGAGI. V lost 4 bases, J lost 6 bases, and 19 bases lay in between. This CDR3 has 16 residues. CDR3 nucleotides: TGTGCCAGCAGTTCCCGGACGGGGGAACCAGTTCAGCCCCAGCATTTT. This gives the protein CASSSRTGEPVQPQHF.

This clone has a handful of counts. The chain recombines TRBV7-9 with TRBJ2-7; 11 nucleotides line up with TRBD1. J gave up 6 bases and V 5 bases, and 9 bases lay outside the gene matches. The CDR3 sequence is 15 residues long. Germline V gene data show CDR1 as SEHNR and CDR2 as FQNEAQ (reference sequence). The CDR3 DNA sequence: TGTGCCAGCAGCCCGCGGACAGGGGGCATAACCGAGCAGTACTTC. As protein: CASSPRTGGITEQYF.

The V call is TRBV4-1, the J call TRBJ1-1; 7 bases line up with TRBD1. V was clipped by 3 bases and J by 8 bases; unmatched bases: 3. This CDR3 contains 12 residues. CDR1 and CDR2 (germline): MGHRA, YSYEKL. CDR3 DNA sequence: TGCGCCAGCAGCCAGGGACAGTACGAAGCTTTCTTT. Translated: CASSQGQYEAFF.

The chain combines TRBV27 with TRBJ1-5; D ambiguous. Between the trimmed V and J ends, which lost 2 bases and 2 bases, there was a span of 10 bases. In germline, CDR1 is MNHEY, CDR2 SMNVEV (reference sequence). The CDR3 is 15 amino acids. The CDR3: CASSLVGHGNQPQHF. The CDR3 coding sequence is TGTGCCAGCAGTTTAGTTGGCCATGGCAATCAGCCCCAGCATTTT.

The gene calls are TRBV19 and TRBJ2-1; unclear D gene. V lost 1 base to trimming and J lost 0 bases, with 10 bases between them. The germline V gene encodes CDR1 LNHDA and CDR2 SQIVND (reference sequence). The CDR3 is made up of 16 amino acids. CDR3 DNA: TGTGCCAGTAGTATAGGTACAGATCCCTCCTACAATGAGCAGTTCTTC. It specifies CASSIGTDPSYNEQFF.

This chain joins TRBV10-3 and TRBJ2-1; perhaps TRBD1 as D (6 bases). V lost 0 bases and J 9 bases, leaving 12 bases between the germline ends. The CDR3 is made up of 14 amino acids. Germline lookup yields CDR1 ENHRY and CDR2 SYGVKD. This chain's CDR3 is CAISESTGQGEQFF. CDR3 sequence (DNA): TGTGCCATCAGTGAGTCGACAGGTCAGGGTGAGCAGTTCTTC.

The CDR3 DNA is TGTGCCAGCAGTTACTCGAGGCGGGGGAACCAAGAGACCCAGTACTTC. This translates into CASSYSRRGNQETQYF. The rearrangement joins TRBV6-5 to TRBJ2-5; 7 bases are shared with TRBD2. The CDR3 covers 16 residues. CDR1 is MNHEY, CDR2 SVGAGI, per germline. V lost 0 bases, J lost 0 bases, and 4 bases stayed unmatched.

This chain links TRBV7-3 with TRBJ1-1; a possible D gene is TRBD1 (5 bases). The CDR3 runs to 16 residues. CDR1 and CDR2 from the germline V gene are SGHTA and FQGTGA. V lost 5 bases and J lost 0, with 16 bases in between. The CDR3 DNA follows: TGTGCCAGCAGCCATCTCCCAGGGTACATGAACACTGAAGCTTTCTTT. Its protein is CASSHLPGYMNTEAFF.